Listed below are T cell receptor beta chains from one sample, sequenced in a study of Ad26.COV2.S vaccination and SARS-CoV-2 variants. This table comes from immunoSEQ multiplex PCR, and its TCRdb copy is limited to in-frame clones, with some not included. The sample has fewer than 400,000 clones, about nine tenths seen once. The specimen was peripheral blood, collected in a trial of Ad26.COV2.S vaccine versus placebo. The receptors were sampled from a person between 18 and 60 years old who received the Ad26.COV2.S COVID-19 vaccine or a placebo. Both conserved end residues are part of each CDR3. A D gene is named only where the DNA matches it firmly. Where a row states a size, it is once, few, many or the class of an expanded clone; other rows omit it.

clone_size	v_call	j_call	d_call	cdr3_length	cdr3_aa	cdr3_nt
-	TRBV6-5	TRBJ2-5	-	11	CASSRPGSQYF	TGTGCCAGCAGTCGTCCAGGGTCCCAGTACTTC
-	TRBV5-4	TRBJ2-5	-	13	CASSLARGETQYF	TGTGCCAGCAGCTTGGCCCGGGGGGAGACCCAGTACTTC
-	TRBV19	TRBJ1-5	-	15	CASRSGVDGNQPQHF	TGTGCCAGTAGGTCCGGGGTGGACGGCAATCAGCCCCAGCATTTT
-	TRBV10-2	TRBJ1-1	-	13	CASNGDVNTEAFF	TGCGCCAGCAACGGGGACGTGAACACTGAAGCTTTCTTT
-	TRBV24-1	TRBJ2-3	-	15	CATSDPGTGEDTQYF	TGTGCCACCAGTGATCCGGGGACCGGTGAAGATACGCAGTATTTT
-	TRBV7-9	TRBJ1-4	-	16	CASSAMTVATNEKLFF	TGTGCCAGCAGCGCCATGACGGTTGCAACTAATGAAAAACTGTTTTTT
-	TRBV5-1	TRBJ1-1	-	11	CASTRTSEAFF	TGCGCCAGCACCCGGACTTCTGAAGCTTTCTTT
-	TRBV5-1	TRBJ1-1	-	13	CASSFAGNREAFF	TGCGCCAGCAGCTTCGCAGGTAACAGGGAAGCTTTCTTT
-	TRBV19	TRBJ1-6	-	16	CASSLGESSYNSPLHF	TGTGCCAGTAGTCTGGGGGAAAGCTCCTATAATTCACCCCTCCACTTT
-	TRBV18	TRBJ1-5	-	15	CASSRQRVLNQPQHF	TGTGCCAGCTCACGGCAGAGGGTTCTCAATCAGCCCCAGCATTTT
-	TRBV5-1	TRBJ1-3	-	14	CASSLDFSGNTIYF	TGCGCCAGCAGCTTAGACTTCTCTGGAAACACCATATATTTT
-	TRBV7-2	TRBJ1-1	-	14	CASSLNLADTETFF	TGTGCCAGCAGCTTAAACTTGGCGGATACTGAGACTTTCTTT
-	TRBV6-6	TRBJ1-1	TRBD1	12	CASSSQGARAFF	TGTGCCAGCAGCTCCCAGGGGGCACGCGCTTTCTTT
few	TRBV5-1	TRBJ1-2	TRBD1	14	CASSSDRRDYGYTF	TGCGCCAGCAGCTCGGACAGGCGGGACTATGGCTACACCTTC
-	TRBV10-3	TRBJ2-3	-	14	CAISLGLAADTQYF	TGTGCCATCAGCCTCGGACTGGCCGCAGATACGCAGTATTTT
-	TRBV6-5	TRBJ1-1	TRBD1	16	CASSYLGTGLLGEAFF	TGTGCCAGCAGTTACCTCGGGACAGGGTTGTTAGGTGAAGCTTTCTTT
-	TRBV5-1	TRBJ1-1	-	14	CASSPHSGGTEAFF	TGCGCCAGCAGCCCCCATTCTGGGGGCACTGAAGCTTTCTTT
-	TRBV27	TRBJ1-2	TRBD1	16	CASPGLDRGRGYGYTF	TGTGCCAGCCCCGGCTTAGACAGGGGGCGCGGGTATGGCTACACCTTC
once	TRBV11-2	TRBJ2-7	TRBD1	15	CASSLPLTGGYEQYF	TGTGCCAGCAGCTTACCATTGACAGGGGGCTACGAGCAGTACTTC
few	TRBV6-2/TRBV6-3	TRBJ1-2	-	13	CASSYLRTDGYTF	TGTGCCAGCAGTTACCTCCGGACGGATGGCTACACCTTC
-	TRBV4-3	TRBJ2-4	-	16	CASSQGAGRAKNIQYF	TGCGCCAGCAGCCAAGGGGCTGGACGAGCCAAAAACATTCAGTACTTC
-	TRBV5-6	TRBJ1-2	TRBD1	14	CASSYRDSLYGYTF	TGTGCCAGCAGTTACCGGGACAGTCTATATGGCTACACCTTC
-	TRBV3-1/TRBV3-2	TRBJ1-2	-	12	CASSQRAGGYTF	TGTGCCAGCAGCCAGCGGGCTGGGGGCTACACCTTC
-	TRBV5-5	TRBJ1-2	-	13	CASSLDANYGYTF	TGTGCCAGCAGCTTGGACGCGAACTATGGCTACACCTTC
-	TRBV9	TRBJ2-3	-	14	CASSVMTGTDTQYF	TGTGCCAGCAGCGTAATGACAGGCACAGATACGCAGTATTTT
-	TRBV11-3	TRBJ2-7	-	13	CASSLGGGSEQYF	TGTGCCAGCAGCTTAGGTGGGGGCAGCGAGCAGTACTTC
-	TRBV9	TRBJ2-7	-	16	CASSVLPGQETYEQYF	TGTGCCAGCAGCGTCCTTCCAGGGCAAGAAACCTACGAGCAGTACTTC
-	TRBV6-5	TRBJ1-2	-	14	CASSQGSGVYGYTF	TGTGCCAGCAGTCAGGGGTCGGGGGTCTATGGCTACACCTTC
-	TRBV5-4	TRBJ2-5	-	14	CASSPRDTQETQYF	TGTGCCAGCAGTCCCCGGGACACCCAAGAGACCCAGTACTTC
few	TRBV5-4	TRBJ1-2	TRBD1	12	CASSSDRNGYTF	TGTGCCAGCAGCTCGGACAGGAATGGCTACACCTTC
-	TRBV29-1	TRBJ2-3	-	14	CSVGLAFGTDTQYF	TGCAGCGTTGGTCTGGCTTTTGGCACAGATACGCAGTATTTT
-	TRBV5-1	TRBJ2-1	TRBD2	16	CASRTGGLTAYNEQFF	TGCGCCAGCAGAACGGGGGGATTAACTGCGTACAATGAGCAGTTCTTC
few	TRBV6-5	TRBJ1-1	-	15	CASSYSSLQNTEAFF	TGTGCCAGCAGTTACTCGTCCCTTCAGAACACTGAAGCTTTCTTT
-	TRBV11-2	TRBJ1-6	-	14	CASSPVWGNSPLHF	TGTGCCAGCAGCCCGGTCTGGGGTAATTCACCCCTCCACTTT
-	TRBV10-1	TRBJ2-6	-	15	CASSAGVSGANVLTF	TGCGCCAGCAGTGCAGGAGTCTCTGGGGCCAACGTCCTGACTTTC
-	TRBV11-2	TRBJ1-2	TRBD1	12	CASSVTGGGYTF	TGTGCCAGCAGCGTCACAGGGGGCGGCTACACCTTC
-	TRBV6-6	TRBJ1-4	-	14	CASSYSNNDEKLFF	TGTGCCAGCAGTTACTCCAACAACGACGAAAAACTGTTTTTT
-	TRBV19	TRBJ2-3	TRBD1	15	CASSLRDRGTDTQYF	TGTGCCAGTAGTCTCCGGGACAGGGGAACAGATACGCAGTATTTT
many	TRBV4-2	TRBJ1-2	TRBD1	15	CASSQEGQPNYGYTF	TGTGCCAGCAGCCAAGAGGGACAGCCTAACTATGGCTACACCTTC
-	TRBV19	TRBJ2-3	-	11	CASSMAHTQYF	TGTGCCAGTAGTATGGCGCATACGCAGTATTTT
-	TRBV5-5	TRBJ1-4	-	15	CASSLQGATNEKLFF	TGTGCCAGCAGCTTGCAGGGCGCAACTAATGAAAAACTGTTTTTT
-	TRBV5-6	TRBJ1-2	-	14	CASSFDGGVYGYTF	TGTGCCAGCAGCTTCGACGGGGGGGTCTATGGCTACACCTTC
-	TRBV7-2	TRBJ1-3	-	15	CASSLNRMAGNTIYF	TGTGCCAGCAGCTTGAACAGAATGGCTGGAAACACCATATATTTT
-	TRBV4-1	TRBJ2-1	TRBD2	15	CASRKASGVYNEQFF	TGCGCCAGCAGAAAAGCTAGCGGGGTCTACAATGAGCAGTTCTTC
-	TRBV13	TRBJ1-3	TRBD1	15	CASSPDRAYGNTIYF	TGTGCCAGCAGCCCAGACAGGGCTTACGGAAACACCATATATTTT
-	TRBV18	TRBJ2-4	-	15	CASSQGEGAKNIQYF	TGTGCCAGCTCACAGGGTGAGGGCGCCAAAAACATTCAGTACTTC
once	TRBV10-3	TRBJ2-1	TRBD2	15	CAISKLAGEGNEQFF	TGTGCCATCAGTAAACTAGCGGGGGAAGGAAATGAGCAGTTCTTC
-	TRBV4-3	TRBJ2-2	-	16	CASSQDPQGGIGELFF	TGCGCCAGCAGCCAAGATCCGCAGGGTGGTATCGGGGAGCTGTTTTTT
-	TRBV3-1/TRBV3-2	TRBJ1-1	-	13	CASRDTLNTEAFF	TGTGCCAGCAGAGACACGTTGAACACTGAAGCTTTCTTT